A selection of T cell receptor beta chains follows, all from one sample in a study of T-cell reconstitution after alpha-beta-depleted transplantation in children. Via MiXCR, TCRdb re-called the PCR reads, giving one row per CDR3 protein. The data show 200,000 to 250,000 distinct CDR3 sequences, under 8.5% seen once. The sample here was PBMCs, mostly from graft donor cells, taken 360 days after TCRalphabeta/CD19-depleted stem cell transplant. The source of these receptors is a male patient between 2 and 10 years old who had a stem cell transplant for acute myeloid leukemia, so the T cells may come from the graft donor. Both conserved end residues are part of each CDR3. The D gene is left open where the match is weak. The size entry is marked missing in some rows and otherwise reads once, few, many or a size class.

v_gene: TRBV5-6
d_gene: TRBD2
abundance: many
j_gene: TRBJ2-1
CDR3aa: CASSTGTSGSYEQFF
CDR3nt: TGTGCCAGCAGCACGGGGACTAGCGGGAGTTATGAGCAGTTCTTC

v_gene: TRBV10-3
d_gene: .
abundance: few
j_gene: TRBJ1-5
CDR3aa: CAISASANQPQHF
CDR3nt: TGTGCCATCAGTGCCTCCGCGAATCAGCCCCAGCATTTT

v_gene: TRBV18
d_gene: .
abundance: few
j_gene: TRBJ2-5
CDR3aa: CASSRVQETQYF
CDR3nt: TGTGCCAGCTCACGTGTCCAAGAGACCCAGTACTTC

v_gene: TRBV14
d_gene: .
abundance: .
j_gene: TRBJ2-3
CDR3aa: CASSHTGLPTDTQYF
CDR3nt: TGTGCCAGCAGCCACACGGGACTTCCGACAGATACGCAGTATTTT

v_gene: TRBV28
d_gene: TRBD2
abundance: many
j_gene: TRBJ2-3
CDR3aa: CATIISGGTDTQYF
CDR3nt: TGTGCCACCATAATTAGCGGGGGCACAGATACGCAGTATTTT

v_gene: TRBV19
d_gene: .
abundance: .
j_gene: TRBJ2-1
CDR3aa: CASSRSWTRDNEQFF
CDR3nt: TGTGCCAGTAGTAGGTCCTGGACTCGCGACAATGAGCAGTTCTTC

v_gene: TRBV20-1
d_gene: TRBD2
abundance: .
j_gene: TRBJ2-1
CDR3aa: CCARVQYSSGPSSYNEQFF
CDR3nt: TGCTGTGCTAGAGTCCAATACTCTAGCGGCCCAAGCTCCTACAATGAGCAGTTCTTC

v_gene: TRBV20-1
d_gene: .
abundance: few
j_gene: TRBJ2-7
CDR3aa: CSARDRDSNYEQYF
CDR3nt: TGCAGTGCTAGAGATCGAGACTCAAACTACGAGCAGTACTTC

v_gene: TRBV15
d_gene: TRBD1
abundance: .
j_gene: TRBJ2-2
CDR3aa: CATSRIQGRRTGELFF
CDR3nt: TGTGCCACCAGCAGAATACAGGGGCGGCGTACCGGGGAGCTGTTTTTT

v_gene: TRBV6-2/TRBV6-3
d_gene: .
abundance: .
j_gene: TRBJ1-1
CDR3aa: CASSRPPGLARGNTEAFF
CDR3nt: TGTGCCAGCAGTCGACCGCCGGGCCTTGCAAGGGGGAACACTGAAGCTTTCTTT

v_gene: TRBV5-1
d_gene: .
abundance: many
j_gene: TRBJ2-1
CDR3aa: CASSLWGRRQERIYNEQFF
CDR3nt: TGCGCCAGCAGCTTGTGGGGCCGAAGGCAGGAGCGGATCTACAATGAGCAGTTCTTC

v_gene: TRBV11-2
d_gene: TRBD2
abundance: few
j_gene: TRBJ2-3
CDR3aa: CASRISGVDTQYF
CDR3nt: TGTGCCAGCAGAATTAGCGGGGTAGATACGCAGTATTTT

v_gene: TRBV5-6
d_gene: TRBD2
abundance: many
j_gene: TRBJ2-1
CDR3aa: CASSLYRGRIINEQFF
CDR3nt: TGTGCCAGCAGCTTGTATCGCGGGAGGATTATAAATGAGCAGTTCTTC

v_gene: TRBV15
d_gene: .
abundance: many
j_gene: TRBJ2-7
CDR3aa: CATSRVTGRSYEQYF
CDR3nt: TGTGCCACCAGCAGAGTTACGGGACGGAGCTACGAGCAGTACTTC

v_gene: TRBV7-8
d_gene: TRBD2
abundance: many
j_gene: TRBJ2-5
CDR3aa: CASSANGLAGKETQYF
CDR3nt: TGTGCCAGCAGCGCCAACGGACTAGCGGGAAAAGAGACCCAGTACTTC

v_gene: TRBV5-1
d_gene: TRBD1
abundance: few
j_gene: TRBJ1-5
CDR3aa: CASSPTGDSNQPQHF
CDR3nt: TGCGCCAGCAGCCCTACAGGGGATAGCAATCAGCCCCAGCATTTT

v_gene: TRBV5-1
d_gene: .
abundance: .
j_gene: TRBJ1-3
CDR3aa: CASSPLQGLGNTIYF
CDR3nt: TGCGCCAGCAGCCCTCTACAGGGCTTAGGAAACACCATATATTTT

v_gene: TRBV20-1
d_gene: .
abundance: .
j_gene: TRBJ1-5
CDR3aa: CSASPTGDQPQHF
CDR3nt: TGCAGTGCTAGTCCGACGGGGGATCAGCCCCAGCATTTT

v_gene: TRBV10-3
d_gene: TRBD2
abundance: few
j_gene: TRBJ2-7
CDR3aa: CAINPGLAAYEQYF
CDR3nt: TGTGCCATCAACCCGGGACTAGCGGCCTACGAGCAGTACTTC

v_gene: TRBV7-2
d_gene: .
abundance: few
j_gene: TRBJ2-1
CDR3aa: CASSLGGSEQFF
CDR3nt: TGTGCCAGCAGCTTAGGTGGATCTGAGCAGTTCTTC

v_gene: TRBV27
d_gene: .
abundance: many
j_gene: TRBJ2-7
CDR3aa: CASSLRQAYEQYF
CDR3nt: TGTGCCAGCAGTTTACGACAGGCATACGAGCAGTACTTC

v_gene: TRBV20-1
d_gene: TRBD1
abundance: few
j_gene: TRBJ2-1
CDR3aa: CSARYPGQGALLSYNEQFF
CDR3nt: TGCAGTGCTCGCTACCCGGGACAGGGGGCCCTTCTTTCCTACAATGAGCAGTTCTTC